Listed below are T cell receptor beta chains from one sample, sequenced in a study of CD4 and CD8 cells across lung adenocarcinoma regions. MiXCR, applied by TCRdb to the PCR reads, yields one record per CDR3 protein. The sample records 7,500 to 10,000 distinct CDR3 sequences, around 43% being singletons. The sequenced sample was CD4+ T cells from the margin of a lung tumor. These receptors were collected from a female donor with lung adenocarcinoma. The CD4 and CD8 labels of this study may be unreliable. The CDR3 runs from the conserved cysteine through the conserved F or W. A D gene is named only where the DNA matches it firmly. Not all rows give a size; the values are once, few, many and, for expanded clones, a class.

. | TRBJ2-3 | . | TRBV6-5 | TGTGCCAGCAGTTACGGTGAGACTGTGAGCACAGATACGCAGTATTTT | CASSYGETVSTDTQYF
. | TRBJ2-2 | . | TRBV3-1 | TGTGCCAGCAGCCAAGATGGGTTCGTTCAGCTGTTTTTT | CASSQDGFVQLFF
. | TRBJ2-2 | medium-sized | TRBV7-2 | TGTGCCAGCAGCTTAGACTACAACACCGGGGAGCTGTTTTTT | CASSLDYNTGELFF
. | TRBJ2-5 | many | TRBV7-8 | TGTGCCAGCAGCTTCCGCGACAGGTTGGAGACCCAGTACTTC | CASSFRDRLETQYF
TRBD2 | TRBJ2-3 | . | TRBV27 | TGTGCCAGCAACTTCTCGGCGGGAGACAAAAATACGCAGTATTTC | CASNFSAGDKNTQYF
. | TRBJ2-4 | . | TRBV6-1 | TGTGCCAGGGGTGATGGGCGGGGTGGCCAAGAGATTCAGTACTTC | CARGDGRGGQEIQYF
TRBD1 | TRBJ1-1 | many | TRBV6-1 | TGTGCCAGCAGTGAAGGACAGGGAGGCCCCGGCGGCACTGAAGCTTTCTTT | CASSEGQGGPGGTEAFF
. | TRBJ2-5 | . | TRBV7-6 | TGTGCCAGCAGGAGCGGGCCATCCCAAGAGACCCAGTACTTC | CASRSGPSQETQYF
TRBD2 | TRBJ2-3 | . | TRBV27 | TGTGCCAGCAGAGCCACGGGGCTAGCGGGACAGTCTAGCACAGATACGCAGTATTTT | CASRATGLAGQSSTDTQYF
TRBD1 | TRBJ2-1 | medium-sized | TRBV11-2 | TGTGCCAGCAGCTGGGACAGGGTAAGGAACAATGAGCAGTTCTTC | CASSWDRVRNNEQFF
. | TRBJ1-1 | . | TRBV6-1 | TGTGCCAGCAGTGAGGGGGGGGGCCCAAACACTGAAGCTTTCTTT | CASSEGGGPNTEAFF
. | TRBJ2-6 | . | TRBV18 | TGTGCCAGCTCACTCCTTCGACAGTCTGGGGCCAACGTCCTGACTTTC | CASSLLRQSGANVLTF
TRBD1 | TRBJ1-2 | . | TRBV7-2 | TGTGCCAGCAGCTTGCGACAGGGCCTGGGCTACACCTTC | CASSLRQGLGYTF
TRBD1 | TRBJ1-4 | few | TRBV6-5 | TGTGCCAGCAGTTACCTGGGACAGGGGGACGAAAAACTGTTTTTT | CASSYLGQGDEKLFF
. | TRBJ2-3 | medium-sized | TRBV12-3/TRBV12-4 | TGTGCCAGCAGTTCCCTCATGGACACAGATACGCAGTATTTT | CASSSLMDTDTQYF
. | TRBJ2-2 | . | TRBV6-2/TRBV6-3 | TGTGCCAGCAACTACATAGGGGAAACCGGGGAGCTGTTTTTT | CASNYIGETGELFF
TRBD2 | TRBJ2-5 | . | TRBV27 | TGTGCCAGCAGTTCACTAATGGGACTAGCGGGGGGGCAAGAGACCCAGTACTTC | CASSSLMGLAGGQETQYF
. | TRBJ2-7 | medium-sized | TRBV6-1 | TGTGCCAGCAGCCGCCGGGCCTCGACCTACGAGCAGTACTTC | CASSRRASTYEQYF
. | TRBJ2-3 | . | TRBV27 | TGTGCCAGCAGGGGGAGGGGGGGCTTTGGCAAAGATACCCAGTATTTT | CASRGRGGFGKDTQYF
. | TRBJ2-1 | few | TRBV6-4 | TGTGCCAGCAGTGACGACGGGACCTACAATGAGCAGTTCTTC | CASSDDGTYNEQFF
TRBD1 | TRBJ2-2 | many | TRBV6-2/TRBV6-3 | TGTGCCAGCAGTTACACGACAGGGGGTTTGATCGGCGGGGAGCTGTTTTTT | CASSYTTGGLIGGELFF
TRBD1 | TRBJ2-4 | medium-sized | TRBV6-1 | TGTGCCAGCAGTACAGGGGGACTAGCCAAAAACATTCAGTACTTC | CASSTGGLAKNIQYF
. | TRBJ2-7 | medium-sized | TRBV6-2/TRBV6-3 | TGTGCCAGCAGTTACGGGGACGGACTTGGGTACGAGCAGTACTTC | CASSYGDGLGYEQYF
. | TRBJ1-4 | . | TRBV10-2 | TGCGCCAGCAGTGACCACTTTGCAACTAATGAAAAACTGTTTTTT | CASSDHFATNEKLFF
TRBD2 | TRBJ2-2 | medium-sized | TRBV6-1 | TGTGCCAGCGATGACGCGGGAGGTGGGGCCGGGGAGCTGTTTTTT | CASDDAGGGAGELFF
. | TRBJ2-2 | once | TRBV3-1 | TGTGCCAGCAGCCAAGATGGGCAGGGGCGGAGCGGGGAGCTGTTTTTT | CASSQDGQGRSGELFF
TRBD1 | TRBJ1-2 | . | TRBV27 | TGTGCCAGCAGTCTAGACAGGGCGGGTGGTAACTATGGCTACACCTTC | CASSLDRAGGNYGYTF
. | TRBJ2-7 | . | TRBV27 | TGTGCCAGCGGGCCTCGGGGTACAGATACGCAGTACTTC | CASGPRGTDTQYF
. | TRBJ1-1 | few | TRBV6-1 | TGTGCCAGCAGCCTAGGCCAGTTCCTTGAAGCTTTCTTT | CASSLGQFLEAFF
TRBD2 | TRBJ2-2 | . | TRBV27 | TGTGCCAGCCAACGCGGCCGACTAGCTGTGAACACAGATACGCTGTTTTTT | CASQRGRLAVNTDTLFF
. | TRBJ1-6 | . | TRBV6-1 | TGTGCCAGCAGCCGGGCGGACCTAACCGTCCCCTATAATTCACCCCTCCACTTT | CASSRADLTVPYNSPLHF
. | TRBJ1-6 | . | TRBV6-2/TRBV6-3 | TGTGCCAGCAGTTACCCGGGACACCTTACTCCCCTCCACTTT | CASSYPGHLTPLHF
TRBD1 | TRBJ2-4 | . | TRBV6-1 | TGTGTCAGGGGGCAGCCTGCCACAAATACGCAGTACTTT | CVRGQPATNTQYF
TRBD1 | TRBJ2-6 | medium-sized | TRBV27 | TGTGCCAGCAGCCAGGGACAGGCCAAGGGCTCTGGGGCCAACGTCCTGACTTTC | CASSQGQAKGSGANVLTF
. | TRBJ1-4 | many | TRBV6-1 | TGTGCCAGCAGTGAAGCGTCCGGGGGGCATGAAAAACTGTTTTTT | CASSEASGGHEKLFF
TRBD2 | TRBJ2-2 | once | TRBV4-1 | TGCGCCAGCAGCCAACTACGGGGTAGCGGGACCGGCGGGGAGCTGTTTTTT | CASSQLRGSGTGGELFF
. | TRBJ2-4 | . | TRBV6-1 | TGTTTTTGCACGGGACTGGGGGGCCTTACCCAAAACACTCAGTACTTC | CFCTGLGGLTQNTQYF
TRBD2 | TRBJ2-3 | many | TRBV6-1 | TGTGCCAGCTCTTTCGGTAGCGGGAGCACAGATACGCAGTATTTT | CASSFGSGSTDTQYF
. | TRBJ2-1 | many | TRBV6-1 | TGTGCCAGCAGTCTCTTTTCTAGCGTCAATGAGCAGTTCTTC | CASSLFSSVNEQFF
. | TRBJ2-3 | . | TRBV10-3 | TGTGCCGCGGGGTTAGGGGGCGGTGCCCCAGAGACGCAGTATTTC | CAAGLGGGAPETQYF
. | TRBJ2-6 | . | TRBV27 | TGTGCCAGCAGTTTTCGGGGGACTTTAGGAAACGTCCTGACTTTC | CASSFRGTLGNVLTF
. | TRBJ2-7 | medium-sized | TRBV25-1 | TGTGCCAGCAGTGGGAACTACTACGAGCAGTACTTC | CASSGNYYEQYF
TRBD1 | TRBJ2-7 | medium-sized | TRBV6-1 | TGTGCCAGCAGTGTTGGACAGGCTACCATCTACGAGCAGTACTTC | CASSVGQATIYEQYF
. | TRBJ1-1 | . | TRBV6-1 | TGTGCCAGCAGTGAACAGGGGACAAGCACTGAAGCTTTCTTT | CASSEQGTSTEAFF
TRBD1 | TRBJ1-2 | few | TRBV30 | TGTGCCTGGTCGACAGGGGATGGGAATGGCTACACCTTC | CAWSTGDGNGYTF
. | TRBJ2-1 | medium-sized | TRBV6-1 | TGTGCCAGCAGAGGGTGGGGGCGCTACAATGAGCAGTTCTTC | CASRGWGRYNEQFF
. | TRBJ2-3 | . | TRBV10-3 | TGTGCCATGGGCGTCCCAGGGGTGAGCACAGAGGCGCAGTATTTT | CAMGVPGVSTEAQYF
. | TRBJ2-3 | . | TRBV10-1 | TGCGCCAGCAGTGAGCTGAGGACAGATACGCAGTATTTT | CASSELRTDTQYF